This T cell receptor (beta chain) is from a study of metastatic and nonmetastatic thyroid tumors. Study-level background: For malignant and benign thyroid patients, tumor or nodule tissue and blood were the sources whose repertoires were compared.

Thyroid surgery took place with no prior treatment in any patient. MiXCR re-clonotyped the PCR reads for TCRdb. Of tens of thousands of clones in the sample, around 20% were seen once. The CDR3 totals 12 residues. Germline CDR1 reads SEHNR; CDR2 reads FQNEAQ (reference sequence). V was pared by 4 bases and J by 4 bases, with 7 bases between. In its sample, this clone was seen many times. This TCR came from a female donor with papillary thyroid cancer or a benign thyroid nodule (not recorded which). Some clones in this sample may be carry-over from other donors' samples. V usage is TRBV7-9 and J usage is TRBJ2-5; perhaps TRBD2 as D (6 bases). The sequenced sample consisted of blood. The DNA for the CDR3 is TGTGCCAGCAGCTGGGACTTAGAGACCCAGTACTTC. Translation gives CASSWDLETQYF.